The 13 T cell receptor beta chains presented below share a single source sample, sequenced in a study of blood T cell repertoires in COVID-19. Clones were sequenced by immunoSEQ multiplex PCR, and TCRdb holds only the in-frame ones, with some missing. The data hold about 130,000 clones, with roughly 74% observed a single time. Sequencing was done on a sample of peripheral blood. The receptors here all came from an elderly man with COVID-19, enrolled during active disease.

The V and J genes are TRBV28 and TRBJ1-1; TRBD1 aligns across 8 bases. Trimming removed 4 bases from V and 0 bases from J; junction bases left unmatched: 7. Germline assignment: CDR1 MDHEN and CDR2 SYDVKM. This CDR3 region has 16 residues. The CDR3 loop reads CASSSDREGMNTEAFF. The CDR3 DNA reads as TGTGCCAGCAGTTCGGACAGGGAGGGTATGAACACTGAAGCTTTCTTT.

This sequence joins TRBV18 and TRBJ2-1; TRBD1 matches at 11 bases. The CDR3 length is 15 residues. Trimming took 0 bases from V and 10 from J; bases not matched to a gene: 5. Germline-derived CDR1 and CDR2 are KGHSH and LQKENI. CDR3 nucleotides: TGTGCCAGCTCACCACCCGGGACAGGGGGGGAGGAGCAGTTCTTC. Residues: CASSPPGTGGEEQFF.

This clone was seen only a few times. This chain links TRBV12-1 with TRBJ2-5; TRBD1 reflects the table's D call only, with no check against the DNA. TRBV12-1 is flagged as a pseudogene. The CDR3 sequence is 15 residues long. Here the CDR3 DNA reads TGTGCCAGCAGCTTTGCGCAGAGACAGAAAGAGACCCAGTACTTC. Translation gives CASSFAQRQKETQYF.

The J gene is TRBJ2-7, the V gene TRBV5-1, with 9 nucleotides matching TRBD2. The CDR3 length is 17 residues. The germline CDR1 and CDR2 sequences are SGHRS and YFSETQ. With 4 bases clipped from V and 0 bases from J, the junction kept 11 bases outside the gene matches. The CDR3 DNA sequence: TGCGCCAGCAGCCCGGGGGTGACTAGCGGCTACTCCTACGAGCAGTACTTC. It codes for CASSPGVTSGYSYEQYF.

The rearrangement links TRBV3-1 (or the pseudogene TRBV3-2) to TRBJ1-4; 8 positions agree with TRBD1. This CDR3 has 15 amino acids. The germline V gene has CDR1 LGHDT and CDR2 YNNKEL (reference sequence). J gave up 8 bases and V 3 bases, and 8 bases lay outside the gene matches. In nucleotides, the CDR3 is TGTGCCAGCAGCCAGGGACAGGCTTGGATGGAAAAACTGTTTTTT. Its translation is CASSQGQAWMEKLFF.

This clone appeared a few times. Other DNA sequences within the sample encode an identical CDR3. The CDR3 loop reads CASSLAGGYNEQFF. Written as DNA, the CDR3 is TGTGCCAGCAGCTTAGCGGGAGGTTACAATGAGCAGTTCTTC. This chain uses TRBV11-3 with TRBJ2-1, with TRBD2 matching over 7 bases. Germline loops: CDR1 SGHNT, CDR2 YENEEA. Unmatched junction bases numbered 1, after V lost 1 base and J lost 4 bases. This CDR3 is built from 14 residues.

J is TRBJ1-1 and V is TRBV27; D not certain. CDR1 is MNHEY, CDR2 SMNVEV, per germline (reference sequence). V shed 0 bases and J shed 4 bases, with 12 bases lying between them. CDR3 length: 15 residues. CDR3 nucleotide sequence: TGTGCCAGCAGTTTATCCGGAGGAGTGAGCACTGAAGCTTTCTTT. It yields the protein CASSLSGGVSTEAFF.

This clone was found a few times. The chain carries TRBV2 and TRBJ2-1, with TRBD2 as a possible D gene (6 bases). Deletions cut 0 bases from V and 7 bases from J, with 19 bases between. The CDR3 runs 17 residues. Germline V gene lookup returns CDR1 SNHLY and CDR2 FYNNEI. CDR3 DNA: TGTGCCAGCAGTGAAGCGTCGGGACTTTCTAGTGAGAATGAGCAGTTCTTC. This sequence encodes CASSEASGLSSENEQFF.

The chain links TRBV7-8 to TRBJ2-1; D is uncertain. The CDR3 sequence is 15 residues long. V was cut by 1 base and J by 4 bases, with 11 bases left in between. Looked up from germline, CDR1 is SGHVS and CDR2 is FQNEAQ. Here the CDR3 reads CASSLESRGYNEQFF. DNA of the CDR3: TGTGCCAGCAGCTTAGAATCCCGCGGATACAATGAGCAGTTCTTC.

CDR3 in amino acids: CASSLYREWAEAFF. In DNA, the CDR3 is TGTGCCAGCAGCTTGTATCGGGAATGGGCTGAAGCTTTCTTT. The chain links TRBV5-6 to TRBJ1-1; D gene ambiguous. Germline V CDR1 and CDR2: SGHDT, YYEEEE. Trimming shortened V by 1 base and J by 6 bases, and 13 bases separated the two germline ends. The CDR3 is 14 amino acids.

The chain carries TRBV29-1 and TRBJ2-7, with a tentative D call TRBD1 (5 bases). The V and J ends lost 4 bases and 0 bases respectively, with 10 bases between them. CDR3 length: 13 amino acids. Germline values: CDR1 SQVTM, CDR2 ANQGSEA. CDR3 DNA: TGCAGCGTTGTGACAGTCGTCTCCTACGAGCAGTACTTC. As protein: CSVVTVVSYEQYF.

Of note for this clone: This likely came from a read error, as a far larger clone is one base away. CDR3 coding DNA: TGTGCCAGAAGTTACGAGAGCAATCAGCCCCAGCATTTT. Translation gives CARSYESNQPQHF. This sequence joins TRBV6-2 or TRBV6-3 and TRBJ1-5, with D unresolved. CDR3 size: 13 residues. Germline V lookup: CDR1 MNHEY, CDR2 SVGEGT.

The chain links TRBV27 to TRBJ1-2; a possible D gene is TRBD1 (5 bases). CDR1 and CDR2 (germline): MNHEY, SMNVEV (reference sequence). The CDR3 has 13 amino acids. V was pared by 6 bases and J by 2 bases, with 10 bases between. The chain's CDR3 is CASSATGNYGYTF. The CDR3, as DNA: TGTGCCAGCAGCGCCACAGGAAACTATGGCTACACCTTC.